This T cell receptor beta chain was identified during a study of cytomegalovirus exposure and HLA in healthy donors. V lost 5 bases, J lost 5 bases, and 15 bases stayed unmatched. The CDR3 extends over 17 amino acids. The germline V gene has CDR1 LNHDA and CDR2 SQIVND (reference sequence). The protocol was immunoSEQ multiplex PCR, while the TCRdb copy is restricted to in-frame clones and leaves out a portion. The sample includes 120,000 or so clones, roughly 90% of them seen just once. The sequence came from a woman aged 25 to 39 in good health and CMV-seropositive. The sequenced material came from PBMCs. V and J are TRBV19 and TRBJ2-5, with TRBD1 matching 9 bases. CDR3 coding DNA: TGTGCCAGTAGTTTTAGTCTGGGGACAGGGATTCGGGAGACCCAGTACTTC. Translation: CASSFSLGTGIRETQYF.